One TCR beta chain is described in this entry. Its target is not known. Repertoires were generated with immunoSEQ multiplex PCR, while TCRdb's copy carries only in-frame clones and drops some. The sample includes a few thousand clones, approximately 65% seen only once; the top ten take about 15%. This entry comes from a study of tumor-infiltrating lymphocytes in localized non-small cell lung cancer. Notes on the study in general: Only some patients had TCR sequencing, depending on available tissue.

Germline V gene data show CDR1 as LNHDA and CDR2 as SQIVND (reference sequence). The V gene lost 3 bases and the J gene lost 4 bases, with 21 bases spanning the gap. CDR3 length: 17 amino acids. The source is a human donor with non-small cell lung cancer. This sequence joins TRBV19 and TRBJ1-2; tentatively, D is TRBD1 (6 bases). The sample comprised uninvolved lung tissue not adjacent to the tumor. CDR3 DNA: TGTGCCAGTAGTATGACTGGGGGCAGCCTCTCTGGCTATGGCTACACCTTC. Encoded protein: CASSMTGGSLSGYGYTF.